Detailed here is one TCR beta chain. Antigen unknown. This entry is derived from a study of shared clonotypes between healthy human individuals. Study context: The study used three CD4 naive, three CD4 memory, two CD8 naive and one CD8 memory plate per donor.

Assay used: immunoSEQ multiplex PCR; TCRdb lists only in-frame clones, some missing. The data contain roughly 1,800,000 clones, approximately 94% of them singletons. Study results and caveats: Rarefaction showed that sequencing of sorted subsets was incomplete (despite large depth). It was expected that sequencing depth would affect clonotype sharing among donors.

Naive CD8 cells were CD45RO-negative, positively selected for CCR7, excluding terminally differentiated effector memory CD45RA+ cells. CDR1 and CDR2 from the germline V gene are SNHLY and FYNNEI. V gave up 4 bases and J gave up 6 bases, with 10 bases separating them. This CDR3 region has 12 residues. The chain carries TRBV2 and TRBJ2-7, with D hard to call. Sequenced sample: naive CD8+ T cells sorted from blood. The sequence was collected from a man aged 18 to 29 in good health. CDR3 DNA sequence: TGTGCCAGCAGTGGGCCGACGGGCGAGCAGTACTTC. Amino acids: CASSGPTGEQYF.